This TCR beta chain was sequenced for a study of brain T cells in children with intractable seizures. Clones were sequenced by immunoSEQ multiplex PCR, and TCRdb holds only the in-frame ones, with some missing. Of about 320,000 clones listed, approximately 93% were seen once; the top ten hold 5.7%. The time point denotes: blood from clinic visit 5 months post-surgery; TSC patient then seizure free. Before surgery, patients took at least one anti-epileptic drug. The germline V gene has CDR1 MGHRA and CDR2 YSYEKL. This CDR3 spans 14 amino acids. V lost 0 bases and J lost 0, with 5 bases in between. The material was peripheral blood, obtained more than 4 months after surgery. The rearrangement links TRBV4-1 to TRBJ1-2; unclear D gene. This TCR derives from a boy under two years old with tuberous sclerosis and intractable seizures. Here the CDR3 reads CASSQEIANYGYTF. The CDR3, as DNA: TGCGCCAGCAGCCAAGAAATAGCTAACTATGGCTACACCTTC.